Listed here are 5 T cell receptor beta chains from one sample, sequenced in a study of blood T cells in healthy people across ages. Alongside a J-beta primer mix, a sample-barcoded 5' primer served in a second PCR lasting roughly 7 to 12 cycles. MiXCR, run by TCRdb on the 5' RACE reads, gives a single entry per CDR3 protein. The profile shows 1.5 million to 2 million distinct CDR3 sequences, about two fifths of them singletons. The source material was blood. These receptors originate from a human donor in good health.

This clonotype came up a few times. The V and J genes are TRBV5-1 and TRBJ2-5; 7 bases align to TRBD1. J was trimmed by 2 bases and V by 0 bases; bases with no gene match: 4. CDR3 length equals 15 residues. Germline values: CDR1 SGHRS, CDR2 YFSETQ. The CDR3 region has the DNA TGCGCCAGCAGCTTGGCCGGGACAGATCAAGAGACCCAGTACTTC. Residues: CASSLAGTDQETQYF.

The rearrangement uses TRBV7-2 and TRBJ2-1; 8 positions match TRBD2. V was clipped by 3 bases and J by 7 bases; unmatched bases: 14. Germline CDR1 and CDR2: SGHTA and FQGNSA. CDR3 length equals 17 residues. The CDR3 spells CASSFSAGAGGGNEQFF. Written as DNA, the CDR3 is TGTGCCAGCAGCTTTTCTGCGGGGGCGGGGGGTGGAAATGAGCAGTTCTTC.

This clonotype has just a few counts. The V and J genes are TRBV6-5 and TRBJ1-2, with TRBD1 matching over 7 bases. Trimming took 6 bases from V and 9 from J; bases not matched to a gene: 7. The CDR3 spans 12 residues. The germline V gene has CDR1 MNHEY and CDR2 SVGAGI. CDR3 loop: CASRTGLIRYTF. CDR3 nucleotide sequence: TGTGCCAGCAGGACAGGGCTTATACGCTACACCTTC.

In its sample, this clonotype was seen a few times. This chain connects TRBV5-1 to TRBJ2-7, with D unclear. V shed 3 bases and J shed 3 bases, with 16 bases lying between them. The CDR3 runs to 15 residues. Germline V lookup: CDR1 SGHRS, CDR2 YFSETQ. The CDR3 DNA follows: TGCGCCAGCAGCTCCGATCCCCAAAAAAACTACGAGCAGTACTTC. It codes for CASSSDPQKNYEQYF.

The chain recombines TRBV28 with TRBJ2-3, with D uncertain. In germline, CDR1 is MDHEN, CDR2 SYDVKM. The CDR3 spans 14 residues. Deletions cut 7 bases from V and 2 bases from J, with 13 bases between. DNA for the CDR3: TGTGCCAGCATGCGGTTCGGACCCACAGATACGCAGTATTTT. Translation gives CASMRFGPTDTQYF.